The T cell receptor (beta chain) under discussion was sequenced for a study of cytomegalovirus exposure and HLA in healthy donors. Study-wide findings and caveats: With further analysis later on, most CMV-associated TCR beta chains appeared HLA-restricted.

After removal of 6 bases from V and 9 bases from J, the junction contained 10 bases not matched to a gene. Germline values: CDR1 LGHNA, CDR2 YSLEER. CDR3 length equals 14 residues. This PCR relied on a set of 60 Vbeta primers and 13 Jbeta primers. Sequencing used immunoSEQ multiplex PCR; TCRdb keeps in-frame clones, though not all of them. The sample yields around 140,000 clones, approximately 85% seen once. About this clone itself: Its antigen is not known.

This TCR derives from a woman aged 50 to 60 in good health and CMV-seropositive. The chain joins TRBV4-3 to TRBJ2-1; 8 bases are a match to TRBD2. The sequencing sample was made of PBMCs. CDR3 sequence reads: CASRRNGGAFEQFF. The CDR3, as DNA: TGCGCCAGCAGACGTAACGGGGGGGCCTTTGAGCAGTTCTTC.